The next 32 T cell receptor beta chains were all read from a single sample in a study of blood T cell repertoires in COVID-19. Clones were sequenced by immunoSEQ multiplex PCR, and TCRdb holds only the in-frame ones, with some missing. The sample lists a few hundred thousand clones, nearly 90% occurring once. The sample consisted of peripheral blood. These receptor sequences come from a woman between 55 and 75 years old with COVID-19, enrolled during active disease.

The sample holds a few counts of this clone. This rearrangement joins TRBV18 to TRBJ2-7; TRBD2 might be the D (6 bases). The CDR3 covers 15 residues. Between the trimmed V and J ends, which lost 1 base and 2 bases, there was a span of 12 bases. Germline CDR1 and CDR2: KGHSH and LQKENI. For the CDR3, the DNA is TGTGCCAGCTCACCACGAGCGGGCAAGACCTACGAGCAGTACTTC. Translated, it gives CASSPRAGKTYEQYF.

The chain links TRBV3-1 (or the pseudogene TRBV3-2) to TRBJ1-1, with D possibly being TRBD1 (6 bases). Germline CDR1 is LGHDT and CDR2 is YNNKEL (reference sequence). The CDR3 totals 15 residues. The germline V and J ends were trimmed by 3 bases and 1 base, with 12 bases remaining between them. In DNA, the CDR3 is TGTGCCAGCAGCCACAGGGGTTCGGGGAACACTGAAGCTTTCTTT. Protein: CASSHRGSGNTEAFF.

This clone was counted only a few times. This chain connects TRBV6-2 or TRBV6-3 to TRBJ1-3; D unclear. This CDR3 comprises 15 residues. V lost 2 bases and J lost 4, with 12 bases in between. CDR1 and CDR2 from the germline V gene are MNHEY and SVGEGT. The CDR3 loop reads CASSYNPGGGNTIYF. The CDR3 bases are TGTGCCAGCAGTTACAATCCGGGTGGCGGAAACACCATATATTTT.

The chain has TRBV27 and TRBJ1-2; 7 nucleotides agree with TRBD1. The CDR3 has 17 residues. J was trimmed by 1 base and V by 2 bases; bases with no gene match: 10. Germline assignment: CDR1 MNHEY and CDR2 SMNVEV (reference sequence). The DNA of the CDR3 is TGTGCCAGCAGTTTAACTCCCAGACAGGGTCGTAACTATGGCTACACCTTC. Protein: CASSLTPRQGRNYGYTF.

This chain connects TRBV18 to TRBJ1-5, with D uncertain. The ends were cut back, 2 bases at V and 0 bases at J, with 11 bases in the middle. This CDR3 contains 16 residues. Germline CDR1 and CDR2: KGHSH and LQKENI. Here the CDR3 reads CASSPYVGGSNQPQHF. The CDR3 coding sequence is TGTGCCAGCTCACCATATGTGGGAGGTAGCAATCAGCCCCAGCATTTT. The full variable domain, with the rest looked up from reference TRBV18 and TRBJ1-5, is NAGVMQNPRHLVRRRGQEARLRCSPMKGHSHVYWYRQLPEEGLKFMVYLQKENIIDESGMPKERFSAEFPKEGPSILRIQQVVRGDSAAYFCASSPYVGGSNQPQHFGDGTRLSIL.

CDR3 region: CASSTSGNNEQFF. In nucleotides, the CDR3 is TGTGCCAGCTCGACTAGCGGGAACAATGAGCAGTTCTTC. This rearrangement joins TRBV9 to TRBJ2-1; 11 bases map to TRBD2. J gave up 5 bases and V 7 bases, and 2 bases lay outside the gene matches. Germline V gives CDR1 SGDLS, CDR2 YYNGEE. This CDR3 is built from 13 residues.

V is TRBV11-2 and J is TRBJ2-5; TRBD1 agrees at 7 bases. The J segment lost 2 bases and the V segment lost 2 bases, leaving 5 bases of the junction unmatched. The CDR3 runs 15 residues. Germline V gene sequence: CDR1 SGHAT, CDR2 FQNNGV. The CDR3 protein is CASSLQGQEQETQYF. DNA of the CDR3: TGTGCCAGCAGCTTACAAGGACAGGAGCAAGAGACCCAGTACTTC.

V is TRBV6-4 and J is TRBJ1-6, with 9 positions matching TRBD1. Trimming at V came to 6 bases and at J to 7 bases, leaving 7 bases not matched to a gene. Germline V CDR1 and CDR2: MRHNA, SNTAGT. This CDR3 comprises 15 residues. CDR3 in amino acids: CASSFGTGRNSPLHF. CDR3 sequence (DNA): TGTGCCAGCAGCTTCGGGACAGGGCGGAATTCACCCCTCCACTTT.

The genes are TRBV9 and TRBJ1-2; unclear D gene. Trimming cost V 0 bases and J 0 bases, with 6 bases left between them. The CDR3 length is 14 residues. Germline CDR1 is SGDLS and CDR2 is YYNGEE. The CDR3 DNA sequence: TGTGCCAGCAGCGTAGATACAACTAACTATGGCTACACCTTC. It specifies CASSVDTTNYGYTF.

The CDR3 DNA reads as TGTGCCAGCAGCCAGGTTGGGTCAGGCGAGCAGTACTTC. As protein: CASSQVGSGEQYF. The chain couples TRBV3-1 (or the pseudogene TRBV3-2) to TRBJ2-7, with D hard to call. This CDR3 comprises 13 residues. Germline V gives CDR1 LGHDT, CDR2 YNNKEL (reference sequence). V gave up 3 bases and J gave up 6 bases, with 12 bases separating them.

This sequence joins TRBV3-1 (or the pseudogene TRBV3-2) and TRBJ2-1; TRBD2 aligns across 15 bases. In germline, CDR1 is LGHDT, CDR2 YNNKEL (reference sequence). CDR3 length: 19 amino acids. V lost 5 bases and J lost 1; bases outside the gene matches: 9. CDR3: CASSSRTSGGAGSYNEQFF. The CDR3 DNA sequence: TGTGCCAGCAGCTCCCGGACTAGCGGGGGGGCAGGGTCCTACAATGAGCAGTTCTTC.

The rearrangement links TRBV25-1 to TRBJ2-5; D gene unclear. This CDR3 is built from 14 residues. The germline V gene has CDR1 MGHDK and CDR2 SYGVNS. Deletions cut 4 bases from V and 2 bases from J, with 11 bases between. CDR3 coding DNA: TGTGCCAGCAGTGCGAACAGAGATCAAGAGACCCAGTACTTC. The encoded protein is CASSANRDQETQYF.

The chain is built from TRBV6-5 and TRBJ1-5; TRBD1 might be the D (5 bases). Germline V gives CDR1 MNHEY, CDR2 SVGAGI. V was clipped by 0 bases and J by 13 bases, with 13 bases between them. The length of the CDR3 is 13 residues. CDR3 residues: CASSYSVAQEQHF. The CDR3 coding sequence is TGTGCCAGCAGTTACTCGGTGGCACAGGAACAGCATTTT.

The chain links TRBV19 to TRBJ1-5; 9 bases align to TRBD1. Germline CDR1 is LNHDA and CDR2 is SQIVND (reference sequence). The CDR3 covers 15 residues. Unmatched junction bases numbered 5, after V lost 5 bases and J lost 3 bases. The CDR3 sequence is CASSAGTGPNQPQHF. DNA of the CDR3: TGTGCCAGTAGTGCCGGGACAGGGCCCAATCAGCCCCAGCATTTT.

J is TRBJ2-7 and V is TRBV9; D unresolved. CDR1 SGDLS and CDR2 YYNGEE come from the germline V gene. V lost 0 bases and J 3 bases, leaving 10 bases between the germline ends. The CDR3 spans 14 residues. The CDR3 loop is CASSVGSTGYEQYF. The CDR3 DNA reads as TGTGCCAGCAGCGTAGGATCGACTGGCTACGAGCAGTACTTC.

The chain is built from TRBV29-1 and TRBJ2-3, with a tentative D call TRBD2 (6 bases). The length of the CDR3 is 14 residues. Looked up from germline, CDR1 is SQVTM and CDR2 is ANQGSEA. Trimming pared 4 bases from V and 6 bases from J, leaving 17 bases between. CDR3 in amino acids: CSVGTSAAGDTQYF. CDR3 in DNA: TGCAGCGTTGGGACTTCGGCCGCGGGGGATACGCAGTATTTT.

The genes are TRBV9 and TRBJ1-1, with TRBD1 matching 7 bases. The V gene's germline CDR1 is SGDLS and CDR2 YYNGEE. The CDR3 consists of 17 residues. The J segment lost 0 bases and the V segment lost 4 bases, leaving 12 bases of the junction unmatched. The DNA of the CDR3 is TGTGCCAGCAGCTCACCTTCTACCGGGACAGTGAACACTGAAGCTTTCTTT. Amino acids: CASSSPSTGTVNTEAFF.

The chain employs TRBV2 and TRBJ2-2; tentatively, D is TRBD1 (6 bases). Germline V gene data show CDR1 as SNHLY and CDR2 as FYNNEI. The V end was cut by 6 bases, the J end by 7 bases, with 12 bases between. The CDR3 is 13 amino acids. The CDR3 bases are TGTGCCAGCAGGTTACAGGGCGGCGGGGAGCTGTTTTTT. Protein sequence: CASRLQGGGELFF.

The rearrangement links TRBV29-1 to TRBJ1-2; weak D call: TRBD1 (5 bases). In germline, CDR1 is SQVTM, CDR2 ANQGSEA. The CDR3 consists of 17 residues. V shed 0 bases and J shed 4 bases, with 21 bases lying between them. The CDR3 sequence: CSVEDPQDRQNIYGYTF. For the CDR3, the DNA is TGCAGCGTTGAAGATCCCCAAGACAGACAGAACATCTATGGCTACACCTTC. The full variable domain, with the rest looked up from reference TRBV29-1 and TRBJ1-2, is SAVISQKPSRDICQRGTSLTIQCQVDSQVTMMFWYRQQPGQSLTLIATANQGSEATYESGFVIDKFPISRPNLTFSTLTVSNMSPEDSSIYLCSVEDPQDRQNIYGYTFGSGTRLTVV.

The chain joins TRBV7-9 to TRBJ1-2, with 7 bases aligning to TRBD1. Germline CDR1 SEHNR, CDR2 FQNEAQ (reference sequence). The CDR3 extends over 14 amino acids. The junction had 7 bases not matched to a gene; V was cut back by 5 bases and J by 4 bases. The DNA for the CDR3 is TGTGCCAGCAGCGCAGAGACAGGGAGCTATGGCTACACCTTC. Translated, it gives CASSAETGSYGYTF.

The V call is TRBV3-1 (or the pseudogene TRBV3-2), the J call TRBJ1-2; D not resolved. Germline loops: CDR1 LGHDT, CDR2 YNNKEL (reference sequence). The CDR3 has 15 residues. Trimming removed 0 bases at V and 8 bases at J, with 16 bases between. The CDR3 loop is CASSQEVQNPGGYTF. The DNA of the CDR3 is TGTGCCAGCAGCCAAGAAGTACAGAACCCGGGGGGCTACACCTTC.

CDR3 nucleotides: TGTGCCAGCAGCGTAGAGGAGGTGGGGAGGACGGGAGCGACGGGGGCGCAGTATTTT. Protein: CASSVEEVGRTGATGAQYF. V gene TRBV9 combines with J gene TRBJ2-3, with a tentative D call TRBD2 (6 bases). This CDR3 spans 19 amino acids. Trimming shortened V by 0 bases and J by 10 bases, and 30 bases separated the two germline ends. Germline values: CDR1 SGDLS, CDR2 YYNGEE.

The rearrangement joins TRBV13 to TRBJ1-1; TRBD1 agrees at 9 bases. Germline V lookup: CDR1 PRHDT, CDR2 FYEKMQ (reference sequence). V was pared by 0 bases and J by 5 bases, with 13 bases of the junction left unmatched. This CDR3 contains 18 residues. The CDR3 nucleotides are TGTGCCAGCAGCTTAGGCCCTAAACAACAGGGGGCTTGGACTGAAGCTTTCTTT. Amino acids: CASSLGPKQQGAWTEAFF.

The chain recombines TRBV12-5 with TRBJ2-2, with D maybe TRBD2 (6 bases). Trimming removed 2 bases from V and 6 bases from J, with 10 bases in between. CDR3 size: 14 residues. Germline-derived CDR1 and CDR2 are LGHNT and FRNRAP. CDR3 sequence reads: CASGLNAGSGELFF. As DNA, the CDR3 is TGTGCTAGTGGTTTGAATGCGGGGTCCGGGGAGCTGTTTTTT.

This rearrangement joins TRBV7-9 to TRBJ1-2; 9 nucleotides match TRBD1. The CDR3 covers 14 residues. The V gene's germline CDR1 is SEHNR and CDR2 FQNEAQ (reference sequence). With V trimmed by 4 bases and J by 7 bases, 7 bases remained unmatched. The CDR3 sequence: CASSSGQGISGYTF. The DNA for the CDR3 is TGTGCCAGCAGCTCGGGACAGGGCATCTCTGGCTACACCTTC.

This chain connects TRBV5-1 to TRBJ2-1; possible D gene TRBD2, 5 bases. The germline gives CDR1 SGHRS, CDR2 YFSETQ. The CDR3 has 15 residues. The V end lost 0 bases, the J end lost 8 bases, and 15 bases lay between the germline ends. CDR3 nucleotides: TGCGCCAGCAGCTTGGCTCGGGGTAATAAGGATGAGCAGTTCTTC. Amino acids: CASSLARGNKDEQFF.

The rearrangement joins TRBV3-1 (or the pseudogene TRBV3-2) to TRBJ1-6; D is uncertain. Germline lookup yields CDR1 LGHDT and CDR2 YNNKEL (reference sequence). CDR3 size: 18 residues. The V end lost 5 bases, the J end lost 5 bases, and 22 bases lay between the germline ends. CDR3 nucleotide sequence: TGTGCCAGCAGCACTAATAGTCCCATCATACATCATAATTCACCCCTCCACTTT. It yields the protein CASSTNSPIIHHNSPLHF.

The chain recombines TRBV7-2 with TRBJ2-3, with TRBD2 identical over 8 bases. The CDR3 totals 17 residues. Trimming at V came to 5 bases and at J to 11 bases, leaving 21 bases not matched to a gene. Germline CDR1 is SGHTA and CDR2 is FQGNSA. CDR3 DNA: TGTGCCAGCAGCCCCCAAGGGCGGGGGGTCTTGAATGTAAGGCAGTATTTT. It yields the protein CASSPQGRGVLNVRQYF.

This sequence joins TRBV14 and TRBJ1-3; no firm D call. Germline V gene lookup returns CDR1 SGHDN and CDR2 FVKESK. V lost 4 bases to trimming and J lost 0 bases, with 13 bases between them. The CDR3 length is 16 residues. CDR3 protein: CASSPPAGFSGNTIYF. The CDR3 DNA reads TGTGCCAGCAGCCCACCGGCGGGGTTCTCTGGAAACACCATATATTTT.

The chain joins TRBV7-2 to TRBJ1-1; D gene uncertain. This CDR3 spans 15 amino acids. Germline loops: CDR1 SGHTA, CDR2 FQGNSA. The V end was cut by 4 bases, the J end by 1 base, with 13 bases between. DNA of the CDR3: TGTGCCAGCAGCTCCCTGAGCGGTGGGAACACTGAAGCTTTCTTT. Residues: CASSSLSGGNTEAFF.

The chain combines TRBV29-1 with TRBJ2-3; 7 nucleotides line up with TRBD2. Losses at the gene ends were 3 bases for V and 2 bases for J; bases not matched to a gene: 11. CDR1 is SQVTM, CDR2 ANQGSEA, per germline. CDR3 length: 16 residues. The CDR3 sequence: CSVEGLAGVHTDTQYF. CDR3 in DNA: TGCAGCGTTGAGGGTTTGGCGGGAGTCCACACAGATACGCAGTATTTT.

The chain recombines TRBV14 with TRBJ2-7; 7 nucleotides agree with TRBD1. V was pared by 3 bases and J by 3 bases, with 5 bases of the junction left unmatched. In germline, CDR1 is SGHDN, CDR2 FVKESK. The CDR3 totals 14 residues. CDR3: CASSQRGQVYEQYF. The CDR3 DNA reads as TGTGCCAGCAGCCAGAGAGGACAGGTCTACGAGCAGTACTTC.